The 10 T cell receptor beta chains below were found in one sample sequenced in a study of OX40 agonist ivuxolimab in advanced cancers. The method was immunoSEQ multiplex PCR; TCRdb's version includes in-frame clones alone and lacks a portion of them. This table holds tens of thousands of clones, about nine tenths found once. The source was CD4+ or CD8+ T cells sorted from blood, collected in a trial of the OX40 agonist ivuxolimab. The receptors derive from an adult with an advanced solid tumor such as melanoma, head and neck, liver or kidney cancer.

The CDR3 is CASRSRTGQEKLFF. In DNA, the CDR3 is TGTGCCAGTAGGTCTCGGACAGGGCAGGAAAAACTGTTTTTT. V is TRBV19 and J is TRBJ1-4; TRBD1 aligns across 8 bases. Germline trimming cut 6 bases from V and 8 bases from J; bases unmatched to any gene: 8. The CDR3 covers 14 residues. CDR1 is LNHDA and CDR2 is SQIVND in the germline V gene (reference sequence).

V and J are TRBV5-6 and TRBJ1-1; D uncertain. The CDR3 length is 14 residues. V was shortened by 0 bases and J by 1 base, with 7 bases between the two germline ends. The germline V gene encodes CDR1 SGHDT and CDR2 YYEEEE. Here the CDR3 DNA reads TGTGCCAGCAGCTTGGTGGCGGCGAACACTGAAGCTTTCTTT. This codes for CASSLVAANTEAFF.

The V gene is TRBV19, the J gene TRBJ2-7, with D perhaps matching TRBD1 or TRBD2 (5 bases each). The CDR3 contains 14 residues. V shed 6 bases and J shed 5 bases, with 17 bases lying between them. The V gene's germline CDR1 is LNHDA and CDR2 SQIVND (reference sequence). CDR3 protein: CASSFMGVLDEQYF. The CDR3 DNA reads as TGTGCCAGTAGCTTCATGGGGGTCCTTGACGAGCAGTACTTC.

The chain joins TRBV2 to TRBJ1-5; unclear D gene. From germline, CDR1 is SNHLY and CDR2 FYNNEI. V shed 4 bases and J shed 0 bases, with 7 bases lying between them. The CDR3 extends over 14 amino acids. The CDR3 DNA reads as TGTGCCAGCAGTGCGGAGAATAGCAATCAGCCCCAGCATTTT. It codes for CASSAENSNQPQHF.

This chain joins TRBV19 and TRBJ2-5; D gene ambiguous. This CDR3 spans 15 amino acids. Germline CDR1 is LNHDA and CDR2 is SQIVND (reference sequence). V was clipped by 5 bases and J by 0 bases, with 13 bases between them. The CDR3 nucleotides are TGTGCCAGTAGTGGTAGAAAGATGTACCAAGAGACCCAGTACTTC. Translation: CASSGRKMYQETQYF.

The CDR3: CASSPGSDNEKLFF. Written as DNA, the CDR3 is TGTGCCAGCAGCCCAGGGTCGGATAATGAAAAACTGTTTTTT. The chain joins TRBV25-1 to TRBJ1-4, with a tentative D call TRBD1 (5 bases). The CDR3 is 14 residues long. The V and J ends lost 6 bases and 4 bases respectively, with 12 bases between them. Germline V CDR1 and CDR2: MGHDK, SYGVNS.

The V and J genes are TRBV27 and TRBJ2-2; D is perhaps TRBD1 or TRBD2 (5 bases each). The CDR3 has 17 residues. V shed 1 base and J shed 8 bases, with 20 bases lying between them. Germline V lookup: CDR1 MNHEY, CDR2 SMNVEV (reference sequence). The CDR3 coding sequence is TGTGCCAGCAGTTTATTATGGGGGTCGACTTTTCTGGGGGAGCTGTTTTTT. It is translated as CASSLLWGSTFLGELFF.

V and J are TRBV9 and TRBJ2-4; 7 bases are a match to TRBD2. J gave up 2 bases and V 0 bases, and 8 bases lay outside the gene matches. The germline V gene encodes CDR1 SGDLS and CDR2 YYNGEE. The CDR3 extends over 17 amino acids. The CDR3 sequence is CASSVEWGRGPKNIQYF. CDR3 in DNA: TGTGCCAGCAGCGTAGAATGGGGGAGGGGACCCAAAAACATTCAGTACTTC.

Comments on this clone: The junction departs from germline at one end; a sequencing error may be responsible. V gene TRBV27 combines with J gene TRBJ2-2; D remains unclear. The CDR3 length is 17 residues. Germline-derived CDR1 and CDR2 are MNHEY and SMNVEV (reference sequence). This chain's CDR3 is CASSLLGISPNAGELFF. The CDR3 nucleotides are TGTGCCAGCAGTTTACTTGGGATTTCCCCGAACGCCGGGGAGCTGTTTTTT.

V and J are TRBV5-1 and TRBJ2-2; 10 nucleotides line up with TRBD2. The V and J ends lost 4 bases and 0 bases, in that order; junction bases with no gene match: 6. Per germline, CDR1 SGHRS and CDR2 YFSETQ. The CDR3 loop spans 17 amino acids. This CDR3 reads CASSADSGGSNTGELFF. The CDR3 DNA is TGCGCCAGCAGCGCCGATAGCGGGGGGTCGAACACCGGGGAGCTGTTTTTT.